A selection of T cell receptor beta chains follows, all from one sample in a study of blood T cells in healthy people across ages. TCRdb fed the 5' RACE reads into MiXCR, producing one record per CDR3 protein. Among over a million distinct CDR3 sequences listed, approximately 59% were seen once. The specimen sequenced was blood. These receptors originate from a man aged 18 to 30 in good health. The CDR3 runs from the conserved cysteine through the conserved F or W. The order of the fields is V gene, D gene, clone size, J gene, CDR3 DNA, CDR3 protein. The D gene is left open where the match is weak. Clone size, where shown, is once, few, many, or a class for clones that have expanded.

>TRBV7-2|.|.|TRBJ2-5
TGTGCCAGCGGGGGGTTGGGGGTGGGAGAGCAGTACTTC
CASGGLGVGEQYF
>TRBV5-1|TRBD1|.|TRBJ2-7
TGCGCCAGCAGCTTGGCCCCAGGGGGTAGTAATAGGTGGTCCTACAATGAGCAGTACTTC
CASSLAPGGSNRWSYNEQYF
>TRBV12-3/TRBV12-4|.|.|TRBJ2-1
TGTGCCAGCAGCCGAGGGGTCGGGACACCTAGCCGATACAATGAGCAGTTCTTC
CASSRGVGTPSRYNEQFF
>TRBV11-1|TRBD1|.|TRBJ2-5
TGTGCCAGCAGCTACCGGGACAGGGGAGGAGAGACCCAGTACTTC
CASSYRDRGGETQYF
>TRBV6-1|.|.|TRBJ1-2
TGTGCCAGCAGTGATGATGCGGGGTATGGCTACACCTTC
CASSDDAGYGYTF
>TRBV20-1|.|few|TRBJ1-6
TGCAGTGCTAGAGTAGGGGAAAATTCACCCCTCCACTTT
CSARVGENSPLHF
>TRBV4-3|TRBD2|.|TRBJ2-1
TGCGCCAGCAGCCAAGGTGCATGGCGGGGGGGCGATAATGAGCAGTTCTTC
CASSQGAWRGGDNEQFF
>TRBV2|.|.|TRBJ1-1
TGTGCCAGCACCAGGATGGGCGTGATGAACACTGAAGCTTTCTTT
CASTRMGVMNTEAFF
>TRBV12-3/TRBV12-4|.|few|TRBJ2-3
TGTGCCAGCGGCCCCGACCACACAGATACGCAGTATTTT
CASGPDHTDTQYF
>TRBV7-2|.|.|TRBJ2-7
TGTGCCAGCAGCTTAGAACGGGATACCTACGAGCAGTACTTC
CASSLERDTYEQYF
>TRBV7-8|.|.|TRBJ1-1
TGTGCCAGCGCAAATGATTGGAACACTGAAGCTTTCTTT
CASANDWNTEAFF
>TRBV20-1|.|.|TRBJ2-3
TGCAGTGCTAGACAGACCCCTAACACAGATACGCAGTATTTT
CSARQTPNTDTQYF
>TRBV5-1|TRBD1|.|TRBJ2-7
TGCGCCAGCAGCTGGAAGTCGACAGGGGTGCCCTACGAGCAGTACTTC
CASSWKSTGVPYEQYF
>TRBV4-2|TRBD2|.|TRBJ2-3
TGTGCCAGCAGCTTACAACAGCGGGGGGGCACAGATACGCAGTATTTT
CASSLQQRGGTDTQYF
>TRBV7-9|.|.|TRBJ2-7
TGTGCCAGCAGCTTAGGGGCCTTGGACGAGCAGTACTTC
CASSLGALDEQYF
>TRBV25-1|.|.|TRBJ2-1
TGTGCCCGCAGTCGCTACAATGAGCAGTTCTTC
CARSRYNEQFF
>TRBV3-1|.|.|TRBJ2-5
TGTGCCAGCAGCCGAGCACGGGATGTGGTCCAGGAGACCCAGTACTTC
CASSRARDVVQETQYF
>TRBV4-1|.|.|TRBJ2-2
TGCGCCAGCAGCCCCATCCCAGGGAAGTACACCGGGGAGCTGTTTTTT
CASSPIPGKYTGELFF
>TRBV6-2/TRBV6-3|.|once|TRBJ2-3
TGTGCCAGCAGTGACGCCCCTCGAGATACGCAGTATTTT
CASSDAPRDTQYF
>TRBV12-3/TRBV12-4|.|.|TRBJ2-3
TGTGCCAGCAGTTTCGGGCTACCTCAAGATACGCAGTATTTT
CASSFGLPQDTQYF
>TRBV11-3|.|.|TRBJ2-7
TGTGCCAGCAGCCCCTCTCAGGCCTCCTACGAGCAGTACTTC
CASSPSQASYEQYF
>TRBV10-3|TRBD2|few|TRBJ2-7
TGTGCCATCAGAACCACCGGGACTAGTTTCTACGAGCAGTACTTC
CAIRTTGTSFYEQYF
>TRBV14|.|.|TRBJ2-4
TGTGCCAGCAGCCAAGCCGGGCTTATCTGGAAAAACATTCAGTACTTC
CASSQAGLIWKNIQYF
>TRBV11-2|.|.|TRBJ2-1
TGTGCCAGCAGCCTCGGAGGGACCTGGGAGCAGTTCTTC
CASSLGGTWEQFF
>TRBV5-1|TRBD1|.|TRBJ2-1
TGCGCCAGCAGCCCGGGGGACAGGGACTACAATGAGCAGTTCTTC
CASSPGDRDYNEQFF
>TRBV12-3/TRBV12-4|.|.|TRBJ1-2
TGTGCCAGCACTACCTCCCTTCGCGGAAGATCCACCTTC
CASTTSLRGRSTF
>TRBV6-1|TRBD2|few|TRBJ2-7
TGTGCCAGCAGGAGCCCTACTAGCGGGAGGGGCTACGAGCAGTACTTC
CASRSPTSGRGYEQYF
>TRBV29-1|.|few|TRBJ2-3
TGCAGCGCCCTCTCAGATACGCAGTATTTT
CSALSDTQYF
>TRBV29-1|.|few|TRBJ1-1
TGCAGCGCTGGGACTGCGATGAACACTGAAGCTTTCTTT
CSAGTAMNTEAFF
>TRBV29-1|TRBD1|.|TRBJ2-5
TGCAGCGTTGAACGACAGGGGGCGGGAGAGACCCAGTACTTC
CSVERQGAGETQYF
>TRBV20-1|TRBD1|.|TRBJ1-5
TGCAGTGCTCCGGTAGGGGACAGGTCGGTTAGCAATCAGCCCCAGCATTTT
CSAPVGDRSVSNQPQHF
>TRBV11-2|.|.|TRBJ1-5
TGTGCCAGCAGCCCGGAGGTGGCTCAGCCCCAGCATTTT
CASSPEVAQPQHF